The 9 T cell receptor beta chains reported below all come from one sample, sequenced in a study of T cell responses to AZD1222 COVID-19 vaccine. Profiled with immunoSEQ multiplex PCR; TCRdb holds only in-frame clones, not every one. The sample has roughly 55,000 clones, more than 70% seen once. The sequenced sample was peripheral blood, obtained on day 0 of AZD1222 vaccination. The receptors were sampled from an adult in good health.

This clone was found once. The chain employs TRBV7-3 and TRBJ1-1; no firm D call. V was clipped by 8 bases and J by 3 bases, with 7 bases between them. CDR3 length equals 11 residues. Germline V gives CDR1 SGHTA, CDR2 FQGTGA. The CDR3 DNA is TGTGCCAGCCGGTACGACACTGAAGCTTTCTTT. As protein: CASRYDTEAFF. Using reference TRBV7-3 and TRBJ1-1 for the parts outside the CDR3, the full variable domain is GAGVSQTPSNKVTEKGKYVELRCDPISGHTALYWYRQSLGQGPEFLIYFQGTGAADDSGLPNDRFFAVRPEGSVSTLKIQRTERGDSAVYLCASRYDTEAFFGQGTRLTVV.

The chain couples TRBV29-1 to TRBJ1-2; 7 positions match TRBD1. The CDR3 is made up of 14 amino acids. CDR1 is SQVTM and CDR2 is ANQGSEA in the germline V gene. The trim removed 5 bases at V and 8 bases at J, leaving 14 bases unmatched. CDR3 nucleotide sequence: TGCAGCGTTACGATGACAGGGAGGAATAGCGGCTACACCTTC. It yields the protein CSVTMTGRNSGYTF. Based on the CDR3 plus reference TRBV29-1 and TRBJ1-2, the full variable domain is SAVISQKPSRDICQRGTSLTIQCQVDSQVTMMFWYRQQPGQSLTLIATANQGSEATYESGFVIDKFPISRPNLTFSTLTVSNMSPEDSSIYLCSVTMTGRNSGYTFGSGTRLTVV.

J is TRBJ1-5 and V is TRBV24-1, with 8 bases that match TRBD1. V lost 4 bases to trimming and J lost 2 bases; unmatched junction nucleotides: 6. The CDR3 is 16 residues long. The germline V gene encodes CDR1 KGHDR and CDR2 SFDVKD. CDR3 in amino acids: CATSEGQELRNQPQHF. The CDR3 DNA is TGTGCCACCAGTGAGGGACAGGAACTCCGCAATCAGCCCCAGCATTTT.

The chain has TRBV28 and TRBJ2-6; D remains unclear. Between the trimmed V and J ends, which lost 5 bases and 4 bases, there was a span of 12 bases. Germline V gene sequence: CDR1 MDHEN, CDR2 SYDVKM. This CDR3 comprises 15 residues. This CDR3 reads CASSPPSDGANVLTF. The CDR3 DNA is TGTGCCAGCAGTCCCCCCTCGGACGGGGCCAACGTCCTGACTTTC.

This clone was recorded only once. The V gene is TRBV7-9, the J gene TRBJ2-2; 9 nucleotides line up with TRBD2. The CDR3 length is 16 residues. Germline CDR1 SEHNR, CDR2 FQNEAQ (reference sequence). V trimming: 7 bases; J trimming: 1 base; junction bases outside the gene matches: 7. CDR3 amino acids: CASTPLTSGNTGELFF. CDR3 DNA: TGTGCCAGCACCCCCTTGACTAGCGGGAACACCGGGGAGCTGTTTTTT.

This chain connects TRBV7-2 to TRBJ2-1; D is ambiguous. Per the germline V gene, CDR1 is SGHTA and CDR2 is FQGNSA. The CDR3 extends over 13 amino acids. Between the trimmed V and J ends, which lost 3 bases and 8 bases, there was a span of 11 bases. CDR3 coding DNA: TGTGCCAGCAGCTTGGCTTTTGGAGATGAGCAGTTCTTC. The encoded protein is CASSLAFGDEQFF.

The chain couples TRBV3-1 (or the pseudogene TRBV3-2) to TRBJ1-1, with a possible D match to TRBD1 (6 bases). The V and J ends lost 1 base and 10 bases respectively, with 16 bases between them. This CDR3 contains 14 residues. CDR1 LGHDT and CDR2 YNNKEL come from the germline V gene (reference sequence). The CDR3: CASSQVSRGSGAFF. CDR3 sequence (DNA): TGTGCCAGCAGCCAAGTTTCCAGGGGCTCGGGAGCTTTCTTT.

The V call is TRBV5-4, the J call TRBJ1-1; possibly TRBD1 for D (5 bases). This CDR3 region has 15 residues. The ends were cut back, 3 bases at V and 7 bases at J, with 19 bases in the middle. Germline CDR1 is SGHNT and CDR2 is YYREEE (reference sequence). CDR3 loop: CASSSQWGNRSEAFF. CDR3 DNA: TGTGCCAGCAGCTCTCAATGGGGGAATCGGAGTGAAGCTTTCTTT.

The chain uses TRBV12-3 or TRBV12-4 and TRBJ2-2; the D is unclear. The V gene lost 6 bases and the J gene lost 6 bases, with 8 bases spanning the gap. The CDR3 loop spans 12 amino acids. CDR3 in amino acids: CASSLESGELFF. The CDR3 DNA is TGTGCCAGCAGCCTAGAATCCGGGGAGCTGTTTTTT.